Listed here are 2 T cell receptor beta chains from one sample, sequenced in a study of blood T cell repertoires in COVID-19 (dated by TCRdb to the early 2020s). The method behind the library was the immunoSEQ multiplex PCR assay. As stored in TCRdb, this immuneACCESS dataset retains in-frame rearrangements with V and J assigned. A fraction of the clones does not appear; measured against another copy, unresolved V genes explain less than half of the discrepancy, and the remainder lacks a known reason. This sample holds about 530,000 clones; roughly 91% were observed only once. The ten most abundant clones make up roughly 7.4% of the sample. Sequencing was done on a sample of peripheral blood. The origin of the receptors is a woman aged 50 to 60 with COVID-19, enrolled during active disease.

This chain links TRBV5-6 with TRBJ1-1; D gene unclear. Per germline, CDR1 SGHDT and CDR2 YYEEEE. There are 15 residues in the CDR3. Trimming took off 0 bases at V and 4 bases at J, with 13 bases between the two ends. CDR3 loop: CASSLGPQSGTEAFF. The CDR3 DNA is TGTGCCAGCAGCTTGGGACCCCAATCGGGCACTGAAGCTTTCTTT.

This chain uses TRBV9 with TRBJ2-2; TRBD2 matches 9 bases. Germline V CDR1 and CDR2: SGDLS, YYNGEE. The ends lost 3 bases at V and 8 bases at J; junction bases unmatched: 11. CDR3 length equals 16 residues. CDR3 residues: CASSATSGAGRGELFF. CDR3 nucleotide sequence: TGTGCCAGCAGCGCGACTAGCGGCGCCGGGCGGGGGGAGCTGTTTTTT.